The sequence of this T cell receptor beta chain was determined in a study of T cells in Graves' hyperthyroidism and ophthalmopathy. Clinical symptoms, serum thyroxine, TRAb, thyroid ultrasound and orbital computed tomography informed diagnoses. Authors of the study amplified TCR beta CDR3 regions from RNA transcripts. HTBI primers were employed in a first-round RT-PCR of the TCR CDR3. TCRdb reprocessed the multiplex PCR reads with MiXCR, giving one entry per CDR3 protein. The sample carries approximately 370,000 distinct CDR3 sequences, roughly 17% recorded once. The sample holds many counts of this clonotype. Its specificity is not known. Study-level points and caveats: The authors' 13 V-J model separated ophthalmopathy from stable hyperthyroidism.

The CDR3 is made up of 22 amino acids. After removal of 5 bases from V and 2 bases from J, the junction contained 28 bases not matched to a gene. The germline V gene encodes CDR1 KGHDR and CDR2 SFDVKD. The sequence was collected from a woman aged 30 to 39 with Graves' hyperthyroidism that later progressed to Graves' ophthalmopathy. Sequencing used blood. The V call is TRBV24-1, the J call TRBJ1-2, with 7 nucleotides matching TRBD1. Written as DNA, the CDR3 is TGTGCCACCAGTGCCCTCAGGCCCAAGACTGACAGGGTCCGTTACCCCAACTATGGCTACACCTTC. This gives the protein CATSALRPKTDRVRYPNYGYTF.